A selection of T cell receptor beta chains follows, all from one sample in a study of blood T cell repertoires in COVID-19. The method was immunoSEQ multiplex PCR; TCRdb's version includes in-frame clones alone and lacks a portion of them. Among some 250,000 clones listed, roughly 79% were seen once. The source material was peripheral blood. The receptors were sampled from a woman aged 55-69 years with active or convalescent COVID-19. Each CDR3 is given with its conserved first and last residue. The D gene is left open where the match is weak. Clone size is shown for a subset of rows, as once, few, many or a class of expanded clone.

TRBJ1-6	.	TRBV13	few	TGTGCCAGCAGCTTAGGCGGGGGAACCAACCTTAATTCACCCCTCCACTTT	CASSLGGGTNLNSPLHF
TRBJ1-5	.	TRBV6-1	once	TGTGCCAGCAGTGAAGCCGCAGGCCCGTGGGCCCAGCATTTT	CASSEAAGPWAQHF
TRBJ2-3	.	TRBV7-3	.	TGTGCCAGCAGCTTAAGTGGGAGAGGGTCCACAGATACGCAGTATTTT	CASSLSGRGSTDTQYF
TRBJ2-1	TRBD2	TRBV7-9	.	TGTGCCAGCAGCGGAGTCGAAACGGGGGGGCTATACAATGAGCAGTTCTTC	CASSGVETGGLYNEQFF
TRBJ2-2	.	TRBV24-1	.	TGTGCCACCAGTGAAACCGGGAACCGTGACACCGGGGAGCTGTTTTTT	CATSETGNRDTGELFF
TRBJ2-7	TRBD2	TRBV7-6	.	TGTGCCAGCAGTAAACGCAGCGGGGGCTACGAGCAGTACTTC	CASSKRSGGYEQYF
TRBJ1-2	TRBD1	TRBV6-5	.	TGTGCCAGCAGTCGGACAGGCCTCTATGGCTACACCTTC	CASSRTGLYGYTF
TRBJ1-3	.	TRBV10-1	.	TGCGCCAGCTCCCTACCCGGGGGAGGAACGGGAAACACCATATATTTT	CASSLPGGGTGNTIYF
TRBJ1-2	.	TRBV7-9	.	TGTGCCAGCAGCTTAGTTCGACAGGACTATGGCTACACCTTC	CASSLVRQDYGYTF
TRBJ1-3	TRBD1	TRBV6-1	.	TGTGCCAGCAGTGAACCCGGGACAGCCGGAAACACCATATATTTT	CASSEPGTAGNTIYF
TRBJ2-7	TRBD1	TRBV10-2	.	TGCGCCGCCAAGACAGGGTCCTACGAGCAGTACTTC	CAAKTGSYEQYF
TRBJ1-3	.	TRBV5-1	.	TGCGCCAGCAGCTTGGAACAGGTCGGCTCTGGAAACACCATATATTTT	CASSLEQVGSGNTIYF
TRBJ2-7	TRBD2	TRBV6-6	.	TGTGCCAGCAGAGGCGGGGGGCTGGACTACGAGCAGTACTTC	CASRGGGLDYEQYF
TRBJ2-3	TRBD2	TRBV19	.	TGTGCCAGTAGCCCAACTAGCGGGGGCCACACAGATACGCAGTATTTT	CASSPTSGGHTDTQYF
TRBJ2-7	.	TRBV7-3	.	TGTGCCAGCAGCGCAGGGCTTAGGGACGAGCAGTACTTC	CASSAGLRDEQYF
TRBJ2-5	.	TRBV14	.	TGTGCCAGCAGTGAGGGCGAGCGAGAGACCCAGTACTTC	CASSEGERETQYF
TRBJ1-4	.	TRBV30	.	TGTGCCTGGAACAAGGGAGGGAATGAAAAACTGTTTTTT	CAWNKGGNEKLFF
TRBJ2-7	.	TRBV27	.	TGTGCCAGCTCTGTTCGGTCTAAGAACGAGCAGTACTTC	CASSVRSKNEQYF
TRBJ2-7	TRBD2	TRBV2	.	TGTGCCAGCAGTGAAGGGAACAGCGGGGGGGCCTACGAGCAGTACTTC	CASSEGNSGGAYEQYF
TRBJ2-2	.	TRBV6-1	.	TGTGCCAGCAGTGAATTAGGGGCCGGCACCGGGGAGCTGTTTTTT	CASSELGAGTGELFF
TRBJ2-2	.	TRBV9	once	TGTGCCAGCAGCGAGGGGGGGGAGCTGTTTTTT	CASSEGGELFF
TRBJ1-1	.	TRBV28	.	TGTGCCAGCACCACCCATGGGGCGATGAACACTGAAGCTTTCTTT	CASTTHGAMNTEAFF
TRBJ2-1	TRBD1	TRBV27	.	TGTGCCAGCAGTTTACAGACAGGGGTTTGGGATGAGCAGTTCTTC	CASSLQTGVWDEQFF
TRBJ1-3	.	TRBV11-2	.	TGTGCCAGCACCACGACAGAATCTGGAAACACCATATATTTT	CASTTTESGNTIYF
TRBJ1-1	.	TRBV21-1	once	TGTGCCGTTGGGGGGGCGCCCCCTCGGAACGCTGAAGCTTTCTTT	CAVGGAPPRNAEAFF
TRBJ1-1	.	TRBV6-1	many	TGTGCCAGCAGTGAAGCGAAACAGTTGGCTGAAGCTTTCTTT	CASSEAKQLAEAFF
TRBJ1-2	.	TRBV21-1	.	TGTGCCAGCAGCAAAGTAACGATCGCCTACTCAATGGGCTACACCTTC	CASSKVTIAYSMGYTF
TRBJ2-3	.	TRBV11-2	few	TGTGCCAGCAGCTTAAGTGGGACTTCTCTGGGCACAGATACGCAGTATTTT	CASSLSGTSLGTDTQYF
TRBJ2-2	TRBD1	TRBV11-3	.	TGTGCCAGCAGCTCAACCCGGACAGGAAACACCGGGGAGCTGTTTTTT	CASSSTRTGNTGELFF
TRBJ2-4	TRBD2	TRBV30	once	TGTGCCTGGACTAGCGGGCCTGCCAAAAACATTCAGTACTTC	CAWTSGPAKNIQYF
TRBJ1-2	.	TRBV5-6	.	TGTGCCAGCAGCTTGGTAGGGAGTGGCTACACCTTC	CASSLVGSGYTF
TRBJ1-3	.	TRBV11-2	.	TGTGCCAGCAGCTTAGTCTGGGGCCTCTCTGGAAACACCATATATTTT	CASSLVWGLSGNTIYF
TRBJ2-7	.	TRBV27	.	TGTGCCAGCAGTTTGCGGCAGGGCTACGAGCAGTACTTC	CASSLRQGYEQYF
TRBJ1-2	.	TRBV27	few	TGTGCCAGCAGTTTATCGTTAGGGGTGGGAGGCTACACCTTC	CASSLSLGVGGYTF
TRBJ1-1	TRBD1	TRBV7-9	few	TGTGCCAGCAGTTTCGACCGGGACAGGAACACTGAAGCTTTCTTT	CASSFDRDRNTEAFF
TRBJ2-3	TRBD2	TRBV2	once	TGTGCCAGCAAGGTAGGGCTAGCGGAAACAGATACGCAGTATTTT	CASKVGLAETDTQYF
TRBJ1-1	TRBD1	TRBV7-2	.	TGTGCCAGCAGCTTCCGACAGGGAAACACTGAAGCTTTCTTT	CASSFRQGNTEAFF
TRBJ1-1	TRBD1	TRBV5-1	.	TGCGCCAGCAGCACCTCGGGACAGACGAACACTGAAGCTTTCTTT	CASSTSGQTNTEAFF
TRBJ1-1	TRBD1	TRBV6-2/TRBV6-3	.	TGTGCCAGCAGCCGGGACAGGGGGATTGCTGAAGCTTTCTTT	CASSRDRGIAEAFF
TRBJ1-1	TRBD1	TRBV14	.	TGTGCCAGCAGCCAACCGCACAGGGGGCGGACTGAAGCTTTCTTT	CASSQPHRGRTEAFF
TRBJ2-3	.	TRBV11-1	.	TGTGCCAGCTGCCGGCGAAGCGGCACCACAGATACGCAGTATTTT	CASCRRSGTTDTQYF
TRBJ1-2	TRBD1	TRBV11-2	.	TGTGCCAGCAGCTTGTGGACAGGGGGGAACTATGGCTACACCTTC	CASSLWTGGNYGYTF
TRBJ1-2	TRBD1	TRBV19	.	TGTGCCAGTAGTCAGGGACAGGGGGCGGTCTATGGCTACACCTTC	CASSQGQGAVYGYTF
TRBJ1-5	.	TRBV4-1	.	TGCGCCAGCAGCCAATCCCTATATAGCAATCAGCCCCAGCATTTT	CASSQSLYSNQPQHF
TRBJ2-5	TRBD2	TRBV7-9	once	TGTGCCAGCAGCTTAGGGGCCGGGACTAGCGGCGAGACCCAGTACTTC	CASSLGAGTSGETQYF
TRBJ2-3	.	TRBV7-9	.	TGTGCCAGCAGTGTGGGCAACCCCACCACAGATACGCAGTATTTT	CASSVGNPTTDTQYF
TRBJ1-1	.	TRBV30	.	TGTGCCTGGAGCGGGCAGGGAGGGATTCTGAACACTGAAGCTTTCTTT	CAWSGQGGILNTEAFF
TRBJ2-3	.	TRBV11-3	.	TGTGCCAGCAGCTTAGGCGGCGGCGCAGATACGCAGTATTTT	CASSLGGGADTQYF
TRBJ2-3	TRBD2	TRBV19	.	TGTGCCAGTAGCTCCCCTAGGACTAGCGGATCAGTTGTGGCTCCAGATACGCAGTATTTT	CASSSPRTSGSVVAPDTQYF